These T cell receptor beta chains were read from a single sample in a study of identical twins. Via MiXCR, TCRdb re-called the 5' RACE reads, giving one row per CDR3 protein. The profile covers about 340,000 distinct CDR3 sequences, with roughly 10% appearing a single time and roughly 8.9% taken by the ten largest. The sequencing sample was made of naive T cells sorted from blood. Receptors originate from a woman in her forties or fifties in good health. The CDR3 runs from the conserved cysteine through the conserved F or W. The D gene is left open where the match is weak. Not all rows give a size; the values are once, few, many and, for expanded clones, a class.

size	V	J	D	DNA	CDR3
many	TRBV6-1	TRBJ1-3	-	TGTGCCAGCACCGACGGTCAGGGCCTCTCTGGAAACACCATATATTTT	CASTDGQGLSGNTIYF
-	TRBV12-3/TRBV12-4	TRBJ2-7	-	TGTGCCAGCAGCCGATTCTACGAGCAGTACTTC	CASSRFYEQYF
-	TRBV5-1	TRBJ1-6	-	TGCGCCAGCAGCTTGGATGGCTCCTATAATTCACCCCTCCACTTT	CASSLDGSYNSPLHF
few	TRBV9	TRBJ1-1	-	TGTGCCAGCAGCGAGTACACGAACACTGAAGCTTTCTTT	CASSEYTNTEAFF
few	TRBV12-3/TRBV12-4	TRBJ2-2	-	TGTGCAGAGGGGGACGGAGACACCGGGGAGCTGTTTTTT	CAEGDGDTGELFF
many	TRBV5-1	TRBJ2-1	TRBD2	TGCGCCAGCAGCTTGGGACTAGCGGGAGTAGTTGAGCAGTTCTTC	CASSLGLAGVVEQFF
few	TRBV20-1	TRBJ2-1	TRBD2	TGCAGTGTCAGCACTCGGGAGGGCCCTTGGGATGAGCAGTTCTTC	CSVSTREGPWDEQFF
-	TRBV20-1	TRBJ1-5	-	TGCAGTGCTATGGGGGGCGCTTACAATCAGCCCCAGCATTTT	CSAMGGAYNQPQHF
few	TRBV7-9	TRBJ1-2	-	TGTGCCAGCAGCTTAGTTTCGGCAGGGGACTATGGCTACACCTTC	CASSLVSAGDYGYTF
few	TRBV20-1	TRBJ2-3	-	TGCAGTTCACAAACGCAGGGCACAGATACGCAGTATTTT	CSSQTQGTDTQYF
many	TRBV20-1	TRBJ2-3	-	TGCAGTGCGAGACATACTAGCTTAGTCACAGATACGCAGTATTTT	CSARHTSLVTDTQYF
many	TRBV6-2/TRBV6-3	TRBJ2-1	-	TGTGCCACCGCACGTTCCTACAATGAGCAGTTCTTC	CATARSYNEQFF
few	TRBV20-1	TRBJ2-7	-	TGCAGTGCTGGGCACCTGGGGGCCTCCTACGAGCAGTACTTC	CSAGHLGASYEQYF
few	TRBV19	TRBJ1-5	-	TGTGCCAGTAACCTAGACAGGTCCTCAGCGCCCCAGCATTTT	CASNLDRSSAPQHF
-	TRBV24-1	TRBJ1-1	-	TGTGCCACCAGTGAGTTGGGGTACACTGAAGCTTTCTTT	CATSELGYTEAFF
once	TRBV18	TRBJ1-2	TRBD1	TGTGCCAGCTCACAAACAGGACAGGGGAACTATGGCTACACCTTC	CASSQTGQGNYGYTF
-	TRBV7-9	TRBJ1-4	-	TGTGCCAGCAGCTTGATGCAGACCCTGTACTCAACTAATGAAAAACTGTTTTTT	CASSLMQTLYSTNEKLFF
many	TRBV5-1	TRBJ2-3	-	TGCGCCAGCAGCCTATGGACAGACACAGATACGCAGTATTTT	CASSLWTDTDTQYF
many	TRBV7-6	TRBJ1-3	-	TGTGCCAGCAGCTTTAAGGACAGTCCCTCTGGAAACACCATATATTTT	CASSFKDSPSGNTIYF
-	TRBV30	TRBJ1-2	TRBD1	TGTGCCTGGAGTGCAGGGGGAAATCATGGCTACACCTTC	CAWSAGGNHGYTF
-	TRBV6-1	TRBJ2-5	TRBD2	TGTGCCAGCAGGCTAGCGGGAGTGGAGACCCAGTACTTC	CASRLAGVETQYF
-	TRBV7-2	TRBJ1-1	TRBD1	TGTGCCAGCAGATCCCGACAGGGGTGGAACACTGAAGCTTTCTTT	CASRSRQGWNTEAFF
-	TRBV29-1	TRBJ2-3	-	TGCAGTACAATTTGGGGAGATACGCAGTATTTT	CSTIWGDTQYF
many	TRBV6-5	TRBJ2-7	TRBD1	TGTGCCAGCAGGGAGACAGGGGGCTACGAGCAGTACTTC	CASRETGGYEQYF
many	TRBV9	TRBJ2-1	TRBD2	TGTGCCAGCAGCGCAGGACTAGTCTCCTACAATGAGCAGTTCTTC	CASSAGLVSYNEQFF
-	TRBV11-3	TRBJ1-1	-	TGTGCCAGCAGCTTAGATCGTGGGGTTGGGCAGATCACTGAAGCTTTCTTT	CASSLDRGVGQITEAFF
many	TRBV5-1	TRBJ2-3	-	TGCGCCAGCAGCTTACGGGATAGCACAGATACGCAGTATTTT	CASSLRDSTDTQYF
few	TRBV12-3/TRBV12-4	TRBJ2-7	TRBD2	TGTGCCAGCAGTTTCGGGGGGAGTAACTACGAGCAGTACTTC	CASSFGGSNYEQYF
few	TRBV5-1	TRBJ2-1	-	TGCGCCAGCAGCCCGACGTTGTACAATGAGCAGTTCTTC	CASSPTLYNEQFF
once	TRBV5-1	TRBJ1-2	-	TGCGCCAGCAGCTTGGACGGGGCCTATGGCTACACCTTC	CASSLDGAYGYTF
-	TRBV5-5	TRBJ1-2	-	TGTGCCAGCAGCTTGGAGCCAAACAACTACTATGGCTACACCTTC	CASSLEPNNYYGYTF
many	TRBV20-1	TRBJ1-4	-	TGCAGTGCTAGAGATCGGGGGGCAGCCCCTAATGAAAAACTGTTTTTT	CSARDRGAAPNEKLFF
many	TRBV28	TRBJ2-3	-	TGTGCCAGCAGTTCTACCCAAGATACGCAGTATTTT	CASSSTQDTQYF
-	TRBV12-3/TRBV12-4	TRBJ2-1	TRBD2	TGTGCCAGCAGTCCACTATTGCGGGAGCGGTACAATGAGCAGTTCTTC	CASSPLLRERYNEQFF
few	TRBV18	TRBJ1-1	-	TGTGCCAGCTCACCACCAAGGCAGCTCCGGGGGGCCGAAGGGGCTGAAGCTTTCTTT	CASSPPRQLRGAEGAEAFF
few	TRBV7-2	TRBJ1-1	-	TGTGCCAGCAGCTTAGGGGCCCCGGGGGACACTGAAGCTTTCTTT	CASSLGAPGDTEAFF
few	TRBV4-1	TRBJ2-2	-	TGCGCCAGCAGCCGAGTAAACACCGGGGAGCTGTTTTTT	CASSRVNTGELFF
few	TRBV23-1	TRBJ2-2	-	-	CASTVMRQFFGELFF
many	TRBV5-1	TRBJ2-5	TRBD2	TGCGCCAGCAGCTCCTTAGCGGGGTCCCAAGAGACCCAGTACTTC	CASSSLAGSQETQYF
few	TRBV4-1	TRBJ2-4	TRBD2	TGCGCCAGCAGCTCCCCGGGACTAGCGGGAGGGCACAAAAACATTCAGTACTTC	CASSSPGLAGGHKNIQYF
few	TRBV6-2/TRBV6-3	TRBJ2-1	TRBD2	TGTGCCAGCAGTTACAGTTCCGGGACTAGCGGGAGCAATGAGCAGTTCTTC	CASSYSSGTSGSNEQFF
-	TRBV24-1	TRBJ1-5	TRBD1	TGTGCCACCAGTAGGACAGGGAGTCAGCCCCAGCATTTT	CATSRTGSQPQHF
few	TRBV20-1	TRBJ2-5	-	TGCAGTGCTAGAGGGGACAAGTGGACCCAGTACTTC	CSARGDKWTQYF
-	TRBV6-2/TRBV6-3	TRBJ2-3	TRBD2	TGTGCCAGCAGCCCGGGGGGAGTTGAAACAGATACGCAGTATTTT	CASSPGGVETDTQYF
-	TRBV29-1	TRBJ2-5	TRBD1	TGCAGCGTGGGACAGGATATGAGAAACCAGTACTTC	CSVGQDMRNQYF
-	TRBV7-2	TRBJ1-4	TRBD1	TGTGCCAGCAGCTCAGGGACAGCCTATAATGAAAAACTGTTTTTT	CASSSGTAYNEKLFF
few	TRBV25-1	TRBJ1-2	-	TGTGCCAGCAGTGAATACGAACAGCTTGGCTACACCTTC	CASSEYEQLGYTF
few	TRBV20-1	TRBJ2-2	TRBD2	TGCAGTGCTAGAGCCAGCGGGAGGGCTGTCGGGGAGCTGTTTTTT	CSARASGRAVGELFF
-	TRBV5-1	TRBJ1-4	-	TGCGCCAGCAGTTACCAGGGTGCAACTAATGAAAAACTGTTTTTT	CASSYQGATNEKLFF
-	TRBV27	TRBJ1-6	-	TGTGCCAGCAGGGTTACCTGGAATTCACCCCTCCACTTT	CASRVTWNSPLHF
many	TRBV12-3/TRBV12-4	TRBJ1-2	-	TGTGCCAGCAGTGCCCAGAGGGGGGCGACCCATGGCTACACCTTC	CASSAQRGATHGYTF
few	TRBV11-2	TRBJ2-1	TRBD2	TGTGCCAGCAGCCCGTACACTAGCGGGAACTACAATGAGCAGTTCTTC	CASSPYTSGNYNEQFF